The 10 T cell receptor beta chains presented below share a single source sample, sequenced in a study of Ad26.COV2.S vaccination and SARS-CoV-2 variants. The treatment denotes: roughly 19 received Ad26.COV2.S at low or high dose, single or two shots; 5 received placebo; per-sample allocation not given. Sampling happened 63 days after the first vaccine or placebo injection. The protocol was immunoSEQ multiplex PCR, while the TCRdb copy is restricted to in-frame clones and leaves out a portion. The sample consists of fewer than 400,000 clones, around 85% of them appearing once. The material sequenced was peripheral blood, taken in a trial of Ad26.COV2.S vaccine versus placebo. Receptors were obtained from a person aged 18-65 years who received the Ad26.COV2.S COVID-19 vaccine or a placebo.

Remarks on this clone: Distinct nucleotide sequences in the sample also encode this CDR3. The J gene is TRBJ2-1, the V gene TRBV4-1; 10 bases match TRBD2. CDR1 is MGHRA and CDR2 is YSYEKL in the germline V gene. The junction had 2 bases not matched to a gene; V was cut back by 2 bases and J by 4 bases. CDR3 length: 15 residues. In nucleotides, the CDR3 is TGCGCCAGCAGCCAACCGGGACTAGCGTACAATGAGCAGTTCTTC. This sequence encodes CASSQPGLAYNEQFF.

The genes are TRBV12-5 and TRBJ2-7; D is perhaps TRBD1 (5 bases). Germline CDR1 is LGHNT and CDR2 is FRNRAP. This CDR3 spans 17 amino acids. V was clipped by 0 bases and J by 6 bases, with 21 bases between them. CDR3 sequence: CASGLVWAARGTGEQYF. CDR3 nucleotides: TGTGCTAGTGGTTTGGTTTGGGCCGCAAGGGGAACGGGCGAGCAGTACTTC.

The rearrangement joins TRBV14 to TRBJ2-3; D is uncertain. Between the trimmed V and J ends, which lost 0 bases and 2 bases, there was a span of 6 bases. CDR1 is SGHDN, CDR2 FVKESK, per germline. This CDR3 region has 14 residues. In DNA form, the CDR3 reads TGTGCCAGCAGCCAAGAGGGGTCCACAGATACGCAGTATTTT. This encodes CASSQEGSTDTQYF.

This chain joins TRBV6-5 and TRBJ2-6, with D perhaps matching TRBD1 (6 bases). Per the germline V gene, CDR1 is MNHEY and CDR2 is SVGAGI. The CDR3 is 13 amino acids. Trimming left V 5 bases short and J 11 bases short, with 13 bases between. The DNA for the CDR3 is TGTGCCAGCAGTCCCGGGACACCATACGTCCTGACTTTC. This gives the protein CASSPGTPYVLTF.

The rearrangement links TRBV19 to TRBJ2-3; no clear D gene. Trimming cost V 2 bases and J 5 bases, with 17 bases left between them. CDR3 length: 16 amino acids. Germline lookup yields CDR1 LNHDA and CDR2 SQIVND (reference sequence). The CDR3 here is CASSIIVDGVQDTQYF. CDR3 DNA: TGTGCCAGTAGTATAATCGTGGACGGCGTACAAGATACGCAGTATTTT.

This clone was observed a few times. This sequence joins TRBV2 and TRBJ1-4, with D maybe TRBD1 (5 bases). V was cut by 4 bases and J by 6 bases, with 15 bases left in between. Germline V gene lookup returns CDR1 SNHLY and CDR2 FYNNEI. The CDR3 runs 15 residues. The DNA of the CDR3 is TGTGCCAGCAGTGTCGGTCGAGGGGCGGATGAAAAACTGTTTTTT. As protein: CASSVGRGADEKLFF.

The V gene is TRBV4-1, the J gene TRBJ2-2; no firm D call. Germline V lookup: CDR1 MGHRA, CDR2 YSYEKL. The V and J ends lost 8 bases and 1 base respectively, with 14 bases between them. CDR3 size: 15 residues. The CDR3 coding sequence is TGCGCCAGCGGTTTAGTTTTTCAGAACACCGGGGAGCTGTTTTTT. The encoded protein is CASGLVFQNTGELFF.

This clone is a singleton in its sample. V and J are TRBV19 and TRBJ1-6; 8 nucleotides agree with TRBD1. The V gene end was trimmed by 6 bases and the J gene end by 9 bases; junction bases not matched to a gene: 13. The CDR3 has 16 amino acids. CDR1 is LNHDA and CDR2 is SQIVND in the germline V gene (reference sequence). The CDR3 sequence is CASSLAGGERGSPLHF. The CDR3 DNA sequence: TGTGCCAGTAGCCTGGCAGGGGGCGAGAGGGGTTCACCCCTCCACTTT.

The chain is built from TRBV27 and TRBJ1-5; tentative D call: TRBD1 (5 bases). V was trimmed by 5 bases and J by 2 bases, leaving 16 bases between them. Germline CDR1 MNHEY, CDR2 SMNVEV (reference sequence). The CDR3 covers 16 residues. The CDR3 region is CASSRGPGGGNQPQHF. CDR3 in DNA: TGTGCCAGCAGTCGGGGTCCGGGGGGAGGCAATCAGCCCCAGCATTTT.

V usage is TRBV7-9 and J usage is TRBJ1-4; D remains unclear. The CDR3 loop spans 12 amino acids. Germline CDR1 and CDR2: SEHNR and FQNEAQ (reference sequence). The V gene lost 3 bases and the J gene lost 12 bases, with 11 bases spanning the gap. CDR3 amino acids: CASSLGSTELFF. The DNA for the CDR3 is TGTGCCAGCAGCTTGGGATCCACAGAACTGTTTTTT.